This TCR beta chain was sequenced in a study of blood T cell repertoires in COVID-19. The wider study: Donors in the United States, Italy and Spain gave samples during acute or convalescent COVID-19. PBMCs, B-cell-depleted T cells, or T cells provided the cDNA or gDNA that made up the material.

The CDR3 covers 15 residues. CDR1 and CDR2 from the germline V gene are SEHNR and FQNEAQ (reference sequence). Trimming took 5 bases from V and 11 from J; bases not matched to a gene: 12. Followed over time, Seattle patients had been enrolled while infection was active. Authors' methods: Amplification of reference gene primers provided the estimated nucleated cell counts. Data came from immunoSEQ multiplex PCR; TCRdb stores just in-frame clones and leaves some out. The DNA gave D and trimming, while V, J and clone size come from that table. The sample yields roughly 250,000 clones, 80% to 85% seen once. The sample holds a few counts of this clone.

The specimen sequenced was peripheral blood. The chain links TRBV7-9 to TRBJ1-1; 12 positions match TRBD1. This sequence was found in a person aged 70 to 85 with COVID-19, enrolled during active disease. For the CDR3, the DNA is TGTGCCAGCAGCGTTACGGGACAGGGGGCGCTTTGGGCTTTCTTT. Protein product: CASSVTGQGALWAFF.